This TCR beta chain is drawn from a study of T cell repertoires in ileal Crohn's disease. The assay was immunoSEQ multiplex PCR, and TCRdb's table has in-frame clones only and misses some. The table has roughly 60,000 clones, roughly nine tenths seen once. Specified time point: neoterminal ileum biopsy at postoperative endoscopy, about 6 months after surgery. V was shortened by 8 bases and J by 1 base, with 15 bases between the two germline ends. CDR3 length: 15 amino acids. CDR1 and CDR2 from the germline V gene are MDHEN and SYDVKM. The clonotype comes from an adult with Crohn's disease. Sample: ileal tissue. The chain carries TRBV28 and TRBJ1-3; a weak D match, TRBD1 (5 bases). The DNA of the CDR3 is TGTGCCAGCTGCTACCCGGGGGGGTCTGGAAACACCATATATTTT. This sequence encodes CASCYPGGSGNTIYF.